The entry that follows covers one TCR beta chain sequence. Its antigen is not identified. TCRdb ran MiXCR on the reads and lists one entry per CDR3 protein. The sample lists approximately 990,000 distinct CDR3 sequences; 31% were seen once. Trimming cost V 5 bases and J 5 bases; bases outside gene matches: 7. Germline assignment: CDR1 LNHDA and CDR2 SQIVND (reference sequence). The CDR3 runs to 15 residues. The entry originates in a study of T cell repertoires in cytomegalovirus infection. Study context: Through public TCR beta signatures, both CMV infection and matching HLA type were indicated.

The receptor comes from a human donor in good health (CMV status not recorded). Some clones in this sample may be carry-over from other donors' samples. This chain uses TRBV19 with TRBJ2-5; 11 bases fit TRBD2. Here the sequenced sample was cultured CD8+ T cells from PBMCs, taken from culture after CMV antigen stimulation. The CDR3 DNA sequence: TGTGCCAGTAGTGGGACTAGCGGTGAAATGGAGACCCAGTACTTC. Amino acids: CASSGTSGEMETQYF.